A selection of T cell receptor beta chains follows, all from one sample in a study of human T cells and chemical hapten exposure. A single record per CDR3 protein comes from TCRdb applying MiXCR to the RACE reads. The repertoire holds under 120,000 distinct CDR3 sequences, with 9.5% to 11% as singletons. The sequencing here drew on whole blood, taken in connection with sensitization to the hapten diphenylcyclopropenone (DPC). The receptors stem from a woman between 40 and 55 years old with alopecia areata. Some clones in this sample may be carry-over from other donors' samples. Both conserved end residues are part of each CDR3. The order of the fields is V gene, J gene, CDR3 protein.

v_call: TRBV28; j_call: TRBJ2-7; cdr3_aa: CASSSHGPGGRSSYEQYF
v_call: TRBV2; j_call: TRBJ2-2; cdr3_aa: CASSNRGLNTGELFF
v_call: TRBV12-3/TRBV12-4; j_call: TRBJ1-1; cdr3_aa: CASTRGRSWMAFF
v_call: TRBV5-1; j_call: TRBJ2-2; cdr3_aa: CASTPYGQGMTGELFF
v_call: TRBV4-3; j_call: TRBJ2-7; cdr3_aa: CASSQGPGTTNYEQYF
v_call: TRBV6-6; j_call: TRBJ2-3; cdr3_aa: CASNGRGADTQYF
v_call: TRBV5-1; j_call: TRBJ2-3; cdr3_aa: CASSSEGRITDTQYF
v_call: TRBV6-2/TRBV6-3; j_call: TRBJ2-5; cdr3_aa: CASSPSRGGTMAQYF
v_call: TRBV6-1; j_call: TRBJ2-2; cdr3_aa: CASSEVAGTGELFF
v_call: TRBV29-1; j_call: TRBJ1-1; cdr3_aa: CSVDPWGGESNTEAFF
v_call: TRBV18; j_call: TRBJ2-1; cdr3_aa: CASSLLPAGVSEEQFF
v_call: TRBV10-1; j_call: TRBJ1-1; cdr3_aa: CASSEGDSIEAFF
v_call: TRBV19; j_call: TRBJ2-2; cdr3_aa: CASSTPRAGGELFF
v_call: TRBV12-5; j_call: TRBJ1-5; cdr3_aa: CASGLWPRQGKRFSNQPQHF
v_call: TRBV7-9; j_call: TRBJ2-7; cdr3_aa: CASSPVSLGYEQYF